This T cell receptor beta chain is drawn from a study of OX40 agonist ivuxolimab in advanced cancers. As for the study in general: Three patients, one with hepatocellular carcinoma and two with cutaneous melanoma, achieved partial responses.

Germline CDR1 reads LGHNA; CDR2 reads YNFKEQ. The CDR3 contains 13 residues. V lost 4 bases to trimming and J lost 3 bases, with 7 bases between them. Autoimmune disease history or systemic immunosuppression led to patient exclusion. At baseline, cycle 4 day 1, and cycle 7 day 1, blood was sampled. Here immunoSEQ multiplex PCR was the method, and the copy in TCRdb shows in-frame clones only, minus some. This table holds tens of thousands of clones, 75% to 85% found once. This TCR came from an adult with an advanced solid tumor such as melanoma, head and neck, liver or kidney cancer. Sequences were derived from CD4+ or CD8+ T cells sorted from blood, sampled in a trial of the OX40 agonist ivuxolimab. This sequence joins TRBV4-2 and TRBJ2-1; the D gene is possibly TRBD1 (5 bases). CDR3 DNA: TGTGCCAGCAGCCCCGACAGCTACAATGAGCAGTTCTTC. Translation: CASSPDSYNEQFF.